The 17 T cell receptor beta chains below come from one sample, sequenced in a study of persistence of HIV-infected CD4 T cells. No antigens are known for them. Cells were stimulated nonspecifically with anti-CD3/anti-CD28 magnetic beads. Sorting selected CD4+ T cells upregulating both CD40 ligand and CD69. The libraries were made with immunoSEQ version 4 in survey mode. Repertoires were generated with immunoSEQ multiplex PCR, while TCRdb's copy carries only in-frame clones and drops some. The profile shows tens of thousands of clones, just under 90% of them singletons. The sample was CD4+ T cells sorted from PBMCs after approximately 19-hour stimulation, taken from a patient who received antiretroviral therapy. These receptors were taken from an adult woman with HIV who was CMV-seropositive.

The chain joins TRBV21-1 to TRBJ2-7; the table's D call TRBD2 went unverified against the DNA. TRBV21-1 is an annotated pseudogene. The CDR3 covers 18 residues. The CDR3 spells CAYLQKDGEGEWSTEQYF. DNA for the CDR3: TGTGCCTACCTCCAAAAGGACGGTGAGGGAGAATGGTCTACCGAGCAGTACTTC.

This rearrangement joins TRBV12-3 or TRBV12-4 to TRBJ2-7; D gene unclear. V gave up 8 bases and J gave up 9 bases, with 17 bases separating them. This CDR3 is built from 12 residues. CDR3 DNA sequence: TGTGCCAGCGGCCACCCGAATAATGTGCAGTACTTC. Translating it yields CASGHPNNVQYF.

CDR3 sequence (DNA): TGTGCCAGCAGCTTGGTCCCCAATCAGCCCCAGCATTTT. This translates into CASSLVPNQPQHF. The V call is TRBV5-5, the J call TRBJ1-5; no reliable D call. Trimming removed 0 bases at V and 3 bases at J, with 4 bases between. The CDR3 runs to 13 residues. Germline CDR1 is SGHKS and CDR2 is YYEKEE (reference sequence). Based on the CDR3 plus reference TRBV5-5 and TRBJ1-5, the full variable domain is DAGVTQSPTHLIKTRGQQVTLRCSPISGHKSVSWYQQVLGQGPQFIFQYYEKEERGRGNFPDRFSARQFPNYSSELNVNALLLGDSALYLCASSLVPNQPQHFGDGTRLSIL.

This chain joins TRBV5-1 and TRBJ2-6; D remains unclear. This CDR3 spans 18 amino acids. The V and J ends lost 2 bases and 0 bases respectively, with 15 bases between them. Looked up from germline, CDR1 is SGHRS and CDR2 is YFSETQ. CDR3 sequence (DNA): TGCGCCAGCAGCTTAAGCTCGCAGGTTGGCTCTGGGGCCAACGTCCTGACTTTC. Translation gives CASSLSSQVGSGANVLTF.

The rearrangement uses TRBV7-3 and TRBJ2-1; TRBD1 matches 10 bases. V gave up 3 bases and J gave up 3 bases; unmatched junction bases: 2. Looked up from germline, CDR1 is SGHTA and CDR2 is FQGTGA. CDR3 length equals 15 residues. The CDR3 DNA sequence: TGTGCCAGCAGCTTTAGGACAGGGGGCTACAATGAGCAGTTCTTC. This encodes CASSFRTGGYNEQFF.

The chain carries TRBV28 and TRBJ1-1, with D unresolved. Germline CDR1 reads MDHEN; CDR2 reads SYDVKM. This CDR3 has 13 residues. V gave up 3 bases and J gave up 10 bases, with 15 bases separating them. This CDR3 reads CASSFSSPPAAFF. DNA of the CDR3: TGTGCCAGCAGTTTTTCAAGCCCCCCGGCAGCTTTCTTT.

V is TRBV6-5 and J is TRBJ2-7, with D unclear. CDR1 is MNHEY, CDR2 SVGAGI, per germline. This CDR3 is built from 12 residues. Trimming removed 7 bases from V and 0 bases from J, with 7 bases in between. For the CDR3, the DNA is TGTGCCAGCAACCAGCCCTCCTACGAGCAGTACTTC. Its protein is CASNQPSYEQYF.

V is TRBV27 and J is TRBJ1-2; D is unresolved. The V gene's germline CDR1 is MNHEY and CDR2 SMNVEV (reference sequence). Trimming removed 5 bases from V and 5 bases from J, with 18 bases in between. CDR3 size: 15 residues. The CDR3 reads CASSERGVSRYGYTF. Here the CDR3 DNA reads TGTGCCAGCAGTGAGAGAGGTGTTAGTAGATATGGCTACACCTTC.

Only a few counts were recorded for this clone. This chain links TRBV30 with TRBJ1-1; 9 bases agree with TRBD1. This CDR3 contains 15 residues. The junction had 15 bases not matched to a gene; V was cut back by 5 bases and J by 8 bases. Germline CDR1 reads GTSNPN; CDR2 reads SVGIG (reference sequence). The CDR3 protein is CAWDKRDRVYIEAFF. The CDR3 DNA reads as TGTGCCTGGGACAAACGGGACAGGGTTTATATCGAAGCTTTCTTT.

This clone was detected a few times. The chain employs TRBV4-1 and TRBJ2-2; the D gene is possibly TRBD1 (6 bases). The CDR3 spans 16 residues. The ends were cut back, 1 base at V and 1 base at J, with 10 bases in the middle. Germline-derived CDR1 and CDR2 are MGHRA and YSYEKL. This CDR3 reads CASSQVGGLNTGELFF. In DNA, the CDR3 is TGCGCCAGCAGCCAAGTTGGGGGCTTGAACACCGGGGAGCTGTTTTTT.

CDR3 sequence: CASSPKAAYEQYF. CDR3 nucleotides: TGTGCCAGCAGTCCGAAAGCAGCCTACGAGCAGTACTTC. The rearrangement links TRBV12-3 or TRBV12-4 to TRBJ2-7, with D unclear. V was pared by 5 bases and J by 2 bases, with 10 bases between. This CDR3 has 13 residues.

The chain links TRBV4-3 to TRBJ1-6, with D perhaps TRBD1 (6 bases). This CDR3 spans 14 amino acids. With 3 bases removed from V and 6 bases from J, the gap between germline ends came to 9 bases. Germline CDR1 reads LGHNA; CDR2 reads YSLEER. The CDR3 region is CASSHGGANSPLHF. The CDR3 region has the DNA TGCGCCAGCAGCCATGGGGGGGCTAATTCACCCCTCCACTTT.

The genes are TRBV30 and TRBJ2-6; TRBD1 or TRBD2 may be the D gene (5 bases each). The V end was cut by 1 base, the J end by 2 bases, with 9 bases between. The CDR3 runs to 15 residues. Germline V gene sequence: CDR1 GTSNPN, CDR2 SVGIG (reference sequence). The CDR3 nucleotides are TGTGCCTGGAGTGCAGCGGACACTGGGGCCAACGTCCTGACTTTC. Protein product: CAWSAADTGANVLTF.

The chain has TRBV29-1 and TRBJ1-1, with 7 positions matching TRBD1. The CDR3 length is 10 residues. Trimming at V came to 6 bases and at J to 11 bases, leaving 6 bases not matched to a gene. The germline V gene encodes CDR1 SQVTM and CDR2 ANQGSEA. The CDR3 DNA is TGCAGCGTAGGCCAGGGGGTGGCTTTCTTT. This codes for CSVGQGVAFF. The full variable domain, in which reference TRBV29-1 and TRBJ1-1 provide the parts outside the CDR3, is SAVISQKPSRDICQRGTSLTIQCQVDSQVTMMFWYRQQPGQSLTLIATANQGSEATYESGFVIDKFPISRPNLTFSTLTVSNMSPEDSSIYLCSVGQGVAFFGQGTRLTVV.

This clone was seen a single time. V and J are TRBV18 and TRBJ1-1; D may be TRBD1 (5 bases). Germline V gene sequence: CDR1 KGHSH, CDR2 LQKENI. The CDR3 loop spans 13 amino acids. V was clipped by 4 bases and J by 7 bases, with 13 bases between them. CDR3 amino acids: CASSRGPGYEAFF. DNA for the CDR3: TGTGCCAGCTCACGGGGACCAGGATATGAAGCTTTCTTT.

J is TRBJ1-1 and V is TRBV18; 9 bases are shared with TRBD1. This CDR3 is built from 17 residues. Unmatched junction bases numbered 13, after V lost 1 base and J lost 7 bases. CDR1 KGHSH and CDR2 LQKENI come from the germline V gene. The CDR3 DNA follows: TGTGCCAGCTCACCACGAGGGACAGGGCCATTACGAGATGAAGCTTTCTTT. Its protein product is CASSPRGTGPLRDEAFF.

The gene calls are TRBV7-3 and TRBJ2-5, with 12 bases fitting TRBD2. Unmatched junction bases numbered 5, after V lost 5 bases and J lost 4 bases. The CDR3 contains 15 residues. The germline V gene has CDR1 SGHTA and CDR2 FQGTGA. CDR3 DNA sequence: TGTGCCAGCAGCCAAGAGGGACTAGCGGGAGAGACCCAGTACTTC. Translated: CASSQEGLAGETQYF.